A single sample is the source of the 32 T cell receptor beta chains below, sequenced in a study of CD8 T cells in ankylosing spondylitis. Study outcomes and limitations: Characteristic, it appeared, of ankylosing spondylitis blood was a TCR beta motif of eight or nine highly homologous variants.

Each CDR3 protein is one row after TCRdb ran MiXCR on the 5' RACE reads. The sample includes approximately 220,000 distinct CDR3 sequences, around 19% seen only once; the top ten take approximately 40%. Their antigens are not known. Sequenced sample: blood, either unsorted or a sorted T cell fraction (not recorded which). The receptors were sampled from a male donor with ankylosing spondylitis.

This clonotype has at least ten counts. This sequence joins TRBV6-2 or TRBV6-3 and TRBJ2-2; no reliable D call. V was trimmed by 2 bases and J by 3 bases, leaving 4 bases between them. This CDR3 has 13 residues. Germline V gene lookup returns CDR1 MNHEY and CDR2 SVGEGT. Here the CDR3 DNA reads TGTGCCAGCAGTTACGCTGACACCGGGGAGCTGTTTTTT. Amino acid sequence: CASSYADTGELFF.

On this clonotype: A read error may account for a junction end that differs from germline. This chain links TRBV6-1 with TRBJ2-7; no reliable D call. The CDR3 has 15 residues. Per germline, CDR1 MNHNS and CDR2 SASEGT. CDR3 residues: CASSEGFLSSYEQHF. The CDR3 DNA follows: TGTGCCAGCAGTGAAGGGTTCTTAAGCTCCTACGAGCAGCACTTC.

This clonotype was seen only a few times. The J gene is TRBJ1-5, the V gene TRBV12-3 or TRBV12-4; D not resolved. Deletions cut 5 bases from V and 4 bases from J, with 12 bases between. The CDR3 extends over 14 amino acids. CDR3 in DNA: TGTGCCAGCAGTCCCGGGAATGAGAATCAGCCCCAGCATTTT. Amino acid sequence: CASSPGNENQPQHF.

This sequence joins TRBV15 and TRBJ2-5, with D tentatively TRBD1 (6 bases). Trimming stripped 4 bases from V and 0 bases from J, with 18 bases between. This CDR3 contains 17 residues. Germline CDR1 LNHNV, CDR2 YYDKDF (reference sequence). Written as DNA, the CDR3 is TGTGCCACCAGCAACCAACAGGGCTTCCCGTACCAAGAGACCCAGTACTTC. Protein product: CATSNQQGFPYQETQYF. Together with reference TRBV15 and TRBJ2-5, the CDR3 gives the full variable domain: DAMVIQNPRYQVTQFGKPVTLSCSQTLNHNVMYWYQQKSSQAPKLLFHYYDKDFNNEADTPDNFQSRRPNTSFCFLDIRSPGLGDTAMYLCATSNQQGFPYQETQYFGPGTRLLVL.

Written as DNA, the CDR3 is TGTGCCAGCAGTCTAGTCCCCTGGGATGAGCAGTTCTTC. Translation: CASSLVPWDEQFF. The genes are TRBV12-3 or TRBV12-4 and TRBJ2-1, with no clear D. The V and J ends lost 5 bases and 8 bases respectively, with 13 bases between them. This CDR3 spans 13 amino acids.

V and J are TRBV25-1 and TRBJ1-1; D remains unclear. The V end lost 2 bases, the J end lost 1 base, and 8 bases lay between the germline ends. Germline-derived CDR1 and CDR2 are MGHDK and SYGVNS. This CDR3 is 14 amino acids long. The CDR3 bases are TGTGCCAGCAGTGAAAGTAGGACGAACACTGAAGCTTTCTTT. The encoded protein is CASSESRTNTEAFF. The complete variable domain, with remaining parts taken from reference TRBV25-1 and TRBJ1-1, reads EADIYQTPRYLVIGTGKKITLECSQTMGHDKMYWYQQDPGMELHLIHYSYGVNSTEKGDLSSESTVSRIRTEHFPLTLESARPSHTSQYLCASSESRTNTEAFFGQGTRLTVV.

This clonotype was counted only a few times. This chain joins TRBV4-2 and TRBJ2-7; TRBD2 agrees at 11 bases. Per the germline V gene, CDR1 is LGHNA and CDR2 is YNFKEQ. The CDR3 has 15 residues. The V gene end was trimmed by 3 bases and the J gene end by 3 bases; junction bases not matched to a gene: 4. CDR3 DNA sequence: TGTGCCAGCAGCCATACTAGCGGGGGAAGCTACGAGCAGTACTTC. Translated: CASSHTSGGSYEQYF.

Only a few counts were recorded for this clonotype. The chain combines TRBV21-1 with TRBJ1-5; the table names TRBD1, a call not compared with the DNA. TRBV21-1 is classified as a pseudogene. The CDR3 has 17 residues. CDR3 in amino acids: CASSKDTGQGSNQPQHF. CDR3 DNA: TGTGCCAGCAGCAAAGATACGGGACAGGGTAGCAATCAGCCCCAGCATTTT.

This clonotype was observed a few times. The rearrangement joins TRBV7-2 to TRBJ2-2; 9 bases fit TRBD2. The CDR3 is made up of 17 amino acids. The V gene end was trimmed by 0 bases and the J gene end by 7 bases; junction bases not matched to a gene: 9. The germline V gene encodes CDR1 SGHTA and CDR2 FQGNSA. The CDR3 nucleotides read TGTGCCAGCAGCTTAGCGGCGCTAGCGGGGCTCCACGGGGAGCTGTTTTTT. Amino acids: CASSLAALAGLHGELFF.

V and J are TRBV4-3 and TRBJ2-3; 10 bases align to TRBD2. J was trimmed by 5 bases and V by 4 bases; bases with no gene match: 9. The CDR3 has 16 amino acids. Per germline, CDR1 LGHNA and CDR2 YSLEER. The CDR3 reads CASSRRSSGSLDTQYF. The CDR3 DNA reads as TGCGCCAGCAGCCGGAGATCTAGCGGGAGTTTAGATACGCAGTATTTT.

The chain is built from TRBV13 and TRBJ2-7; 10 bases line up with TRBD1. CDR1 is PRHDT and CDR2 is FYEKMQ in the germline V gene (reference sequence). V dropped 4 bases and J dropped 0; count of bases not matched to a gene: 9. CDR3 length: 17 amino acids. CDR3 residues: CASSSSGTGVPSYEQYF. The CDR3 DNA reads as TGTGCCAGCAGCTCCTCCGGGACAGGGGTCCCCTCCTACGAGCAGTACTTC.

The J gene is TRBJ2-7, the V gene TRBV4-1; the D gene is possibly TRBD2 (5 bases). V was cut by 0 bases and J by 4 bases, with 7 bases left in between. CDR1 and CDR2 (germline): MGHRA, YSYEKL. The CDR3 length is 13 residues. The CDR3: CASSQDGGYEQYF. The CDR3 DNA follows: TGCGCCAGCAGCCAAGATGGAGGATACGAGCAGTACTTC.

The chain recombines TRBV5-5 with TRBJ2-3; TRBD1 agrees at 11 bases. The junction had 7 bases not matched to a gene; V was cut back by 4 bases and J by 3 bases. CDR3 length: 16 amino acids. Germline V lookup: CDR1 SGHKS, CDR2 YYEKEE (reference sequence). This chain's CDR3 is CASSLQDRGLTDTQYF. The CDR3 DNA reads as TGTGCCAGCAGCCTACAGGACAGGGGGCTTACAGATACGCAGTATTTT.

CDR3 DNA: TGTGCCAGCAGTTTAAGTGTGGGCGGCAATCAGCCCCAGCATTTT. This gives the protein CASSLSVGGNQPQHF. The chain has TRBV28 and TRBJ1-5; D unresolved. Trimming cost V 2 bases and J 2 bases, with 10 bases left between them. Looked up from germline, CDR1 is MDHEN and CDR2 is SYDVKM. The CDR3 extends over 15 amino acids.

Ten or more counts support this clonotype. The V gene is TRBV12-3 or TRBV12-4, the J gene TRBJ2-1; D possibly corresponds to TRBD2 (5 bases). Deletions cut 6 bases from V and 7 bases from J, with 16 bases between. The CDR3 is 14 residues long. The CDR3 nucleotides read TGTGCCAGCAGCCCGACTGACACGGGGAATGAGCAGTTCTTC. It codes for CASSPTDTGNEQFF.

CDR3 protein: CASSLVLGETQYF. The CDR3 region has the DNA TGTGCCAGCAGCTTAGTACTGGGGGAGACCCAGTACTTC. The gene calls are TRBV7-9 and TRBJ2-5, with unresolved D. CDR1 and CDR2 from the germline V gene are SEHNR and FQNEAQ (reference sequence). CDR3 length equals 13 residues. V lost 1 base and J lost 5, with 8 bases in between.

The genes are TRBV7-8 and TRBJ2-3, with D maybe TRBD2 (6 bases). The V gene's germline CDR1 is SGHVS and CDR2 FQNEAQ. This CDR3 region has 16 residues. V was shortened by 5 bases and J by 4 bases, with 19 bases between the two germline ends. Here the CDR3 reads CASSGGTGGISDTQYF. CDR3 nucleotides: TGTGCCAGCAGCGGGGGGACCGGCGGAATCTCAGATACGCAGTATTTT.

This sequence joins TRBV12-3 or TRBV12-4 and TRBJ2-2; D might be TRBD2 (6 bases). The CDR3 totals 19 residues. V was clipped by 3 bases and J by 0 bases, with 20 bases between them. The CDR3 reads CASSFGGQAANANTGELFF. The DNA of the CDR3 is TGTGCCAGCAGTTTCGGAGGGCAGGCAGCCAACGCGAACACCGGGGAGCTGTTTTTT.

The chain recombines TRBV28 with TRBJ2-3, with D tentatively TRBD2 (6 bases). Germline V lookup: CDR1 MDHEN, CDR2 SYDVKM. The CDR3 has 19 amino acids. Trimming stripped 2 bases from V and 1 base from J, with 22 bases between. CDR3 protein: CASSLLARLPAGGTDTQYF. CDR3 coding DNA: TGTGCCAGCAGTTTACTAGCGCGTCTGCCTGCTGGAGGCACAGATACGCAGTATTTT. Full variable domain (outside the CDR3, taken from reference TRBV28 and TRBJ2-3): DVKVTQSSRYLVKRTGEKVFLECVQDMDHENMFWYRQDPGLGLRLIYFSYDVKMKEKGDIPEGYSVSREKKERFSLILESASTNQTSMYLCASSLLARLPAGGTDTQYFGPGTRLTVL.

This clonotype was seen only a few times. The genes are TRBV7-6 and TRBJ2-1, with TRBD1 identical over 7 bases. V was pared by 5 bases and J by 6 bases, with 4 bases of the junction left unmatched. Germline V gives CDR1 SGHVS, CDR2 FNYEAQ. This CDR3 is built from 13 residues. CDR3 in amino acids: CASSANRGNEQFF. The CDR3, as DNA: TGTGCCAGCAGCGCCAACAGGGGCAATGAGCAGTTCTTC.

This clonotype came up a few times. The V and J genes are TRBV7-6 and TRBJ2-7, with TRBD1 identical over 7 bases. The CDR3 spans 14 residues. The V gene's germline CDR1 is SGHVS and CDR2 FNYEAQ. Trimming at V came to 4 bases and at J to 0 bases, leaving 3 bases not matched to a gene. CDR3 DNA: TGTGCCAGCAGCTGGGACAGCAGCTCCTACGAGCAGTACTTC. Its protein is CASSWDSSSYEQYF.

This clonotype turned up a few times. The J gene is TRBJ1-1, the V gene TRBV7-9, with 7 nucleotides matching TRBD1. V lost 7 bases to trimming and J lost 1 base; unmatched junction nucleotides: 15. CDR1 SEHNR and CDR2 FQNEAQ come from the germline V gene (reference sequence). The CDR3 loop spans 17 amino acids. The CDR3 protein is CASTPWGQGVRNTEAFF. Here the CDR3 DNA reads TGTGCCAGCACCCCCTGGGGGCAGGGGGTCCGGAACACTGAAGCTTTCTTT. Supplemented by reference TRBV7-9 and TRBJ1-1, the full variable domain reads DTGVSQNPRHKITKRGQNVTFRCDPISEHNRLYWYRQTLGQGPEFLTYFQNEAQLEKSRLLSDRFSAERPKGSFSTLEIQRTEQGDSAMYLCASTPWGQGVRNTEAFFGQGTRLTVV.

CDR3 nucleotide sequence: TGTGCCAGTAGTCTTGAGTACCAAGAGACCCAGTACTTC. Its translation is CASSLEYQETQYF. The genes are TRBV19 and TRBJ2-5; D is unresolved. Deletions cut 5 bases from V and 0 bases from J, with 7 bases between. Per germline, CDR1 LNHDA and CDR2 SQIVND (reference sequence). The CDR3 sequence is 13 residues long.

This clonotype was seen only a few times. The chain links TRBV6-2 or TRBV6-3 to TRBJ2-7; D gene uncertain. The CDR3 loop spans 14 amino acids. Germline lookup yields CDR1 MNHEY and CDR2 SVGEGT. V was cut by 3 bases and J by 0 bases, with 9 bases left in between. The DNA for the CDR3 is TGTGCCAGCAGTTATCCCGGCAACTCCTACGAGCAGTACTTC. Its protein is CASSYPGNSYEQYF.

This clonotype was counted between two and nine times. As DNA, the CDR3 is TGTGCCAGCAGCTTGAGCGGGAGTGGATCCTACAATGAGCAGTTCTTC. Amino acids: CASSLSGSGSYNEQFF. The chain is built from TRBV7-3 and TRBJ2-1; TRBD2 agrees at 8 bases. Germline lookup yields CDR1 SGHTA and CDR2 FQGTGA. J gave up 1 base and V 3 bases, and 5 bases lay outside the gene matches. The CDR3 loop spans 16 amino acids.

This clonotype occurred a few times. This chain's CDR3 is CASSYSGPGSGELFF. The DNA for the CDR3 is TGTGCCAGCAGTTACTCTGGCCCCGGTTCCGGGGAGCTGTTTTTT. V usage is TRBV6-5 and J usage is TRBJ2-2, with D unresolved. The CDR3 loop spans 15 amino acids. Germline V gene lookup returns CDR1 MNHEY and CDR2 SVGAGI. V was cut by 0 bases and J by 6 bases, with 11 bases left in between.

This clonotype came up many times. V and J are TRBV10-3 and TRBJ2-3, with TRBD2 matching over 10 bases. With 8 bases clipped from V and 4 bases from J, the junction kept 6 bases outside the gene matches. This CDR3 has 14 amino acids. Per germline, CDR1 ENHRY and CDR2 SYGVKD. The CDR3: CAILSTSGPDTQYF. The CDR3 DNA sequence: TGTGCCATCCTGTCGACTAGCGGGCCAGATACGCAGTATTTT.

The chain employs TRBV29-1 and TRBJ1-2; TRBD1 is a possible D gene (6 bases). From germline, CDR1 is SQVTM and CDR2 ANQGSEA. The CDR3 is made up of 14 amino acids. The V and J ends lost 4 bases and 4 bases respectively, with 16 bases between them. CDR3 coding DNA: TGCAGCGTTGTGGTGGAGGACAGAGGCTATGGCTACACCTTC. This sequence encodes CSVVVEDRGYGYTF.

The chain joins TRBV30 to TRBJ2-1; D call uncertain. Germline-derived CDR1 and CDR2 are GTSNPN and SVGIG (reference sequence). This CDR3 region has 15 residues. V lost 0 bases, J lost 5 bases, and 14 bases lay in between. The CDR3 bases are TGTGCCTGGAGTGTAACCGCCCGATCTGACAATGAGCAGTTCTTC. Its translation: CAWSVTARSDNEQFF.

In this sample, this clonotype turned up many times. Here the CDR3 DNA reads TGTGCCACCAGTGACCTTCCGGGGGACGAAGCTTTCTTT. Translated, it gives CATSDLPGDEAFF. V and J are TRBV15 and TRBJ1-1; TRBD1 might be the D (5 bases). Germline V gives CDR1 LNHNV, CDR2 YYDKDF (reference sequence). This CDR3 is built from 13 residues. The germline V and J ends were trimmed by 6 bases and 8 bases, with 16 bases remaining between them.

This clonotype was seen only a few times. The CDR3 DNA is TGTGCCACCAGCAGAGAACCGGGACAGGGGGACTACGAGCAGTACTTC. Translation gives CATSREPGQGDYEQYF. The chain employs TRBV15 and TRBJ2-7, with 11 nucleotides matching TRBD1. The CDR3 consists of 16 residues. Germline values: CDR1 LNHNV, CDR2 YYDKDF (reference sequence). Trimming at V came to 0 bases and at J to 3 bases, leaving 4 bases not matched to a gene.

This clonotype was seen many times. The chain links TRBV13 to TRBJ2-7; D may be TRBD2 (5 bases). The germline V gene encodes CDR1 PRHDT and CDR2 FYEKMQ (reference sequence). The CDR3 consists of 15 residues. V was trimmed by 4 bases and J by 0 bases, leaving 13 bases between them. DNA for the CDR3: TGTGCCAGCAGCTCCTCCCCAGCGGACTCCTACGAGCAGTACTTC. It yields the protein CASSSSPADSYEQYF.